This T cell receptor (beta chain) was sequenced during a study of radiotherapy plus CTLA-4 blockade in lung cancer. With 7 bases removed from V and 7 bases from J, the gap between germline ends came to 16 bases. Germline V lookup: CDR1 MNHEY, CDR2 SMNVEV (reference sequence). The CDR3 has 13 amino acids. The data were produced by immunoSEQ multiplex PCR, yet TCRdb's version contains in-frame clones alone and is incomplete. This table holds roughly 70,000 clones, about nine tenths found once. This sequence originates from a human donor with non-small cell lung cancer that progressed on radiotherapy plus ipilimumab. The sequencing used peripheral blood, collected from a patient treated with radiotherapy plus ipilimumab. The rearrangement links TRBV27 to TRBJ1-2; a possible D gene is TRBD1 (5 bases). CDR3 DNA sequence: TGTGCCAGCACCGGCTGGGGCCCCTCTGGCTACACCTTC. Residues: CASTGWGPSGYTF.